These 25 T cell receptor beta chains were all obtained from the same sample, sequenced in a study of T cell responses to AZD1222 COVID-19 vaccine. Profiling relied on immunoSEQ multiplex PCR, and the TCRdb table lists in-frame clones only, not all of them. The data show about 160,000 clones, almost 90% seen once. Sequenced material: peripheral blood, taken on day 0 of AZD1222 vaccination. The receptors originated from an adult in good health.

This clone appeared a few times. J is TRBJ1-3 and V is TRBV10-3; D unresolved. The CDR3 consists of 15 residues. Germline CDR1 and CDR2: ENHRY and SYGVKD. Trimming left V 4 bases short and J 0 bases short, with 10 bases between. This chain's CDR3 is CAISAVTRSGNTIYF. CDR3 DNA sequence: TGTGCCATCAGTGCCGTCACTCGCTCTGGAAACACCATATATTTT.

This sequence joins TRBV29-1 and TRBJ2-2, with a weak D call TRBD1 (6 bases). From germline, CDR1 is SQVTM and CDR2 ANQGSEA. The CDR3 runs 15 residues. The V end was cut by 2 bases, the J end by 5 bases, with 15 bases between. The CDR3 sequence: CSVEFSGVATGELFF. The CDR3 DNA is TGCAGCGTTGAATTCTCAGGGGTAGCGACCGGGGAGCTGTTTTTT.

Many counts were recorded for this clone. This chain uses TRBV6-2 or TRBV6-3 with TRBJ2-2, with D perhaps TRBD1 or TRBD2 (7 bases each). Germline-derived CDR1 and CDR2 are MNHEY and SVGEGT. V shed 7 bases and J shed 5 bases, with 17 bases lying between them. CDR3 length equals 15 residues. This CDR3 is CASTPGGADTGELFF. CDR3 bases: TGTGCCAGCACCCCAGGGGGGGCGGATACCGGGGAGCTGTTTTTT.

V usage is TRBV4-3 and J usage is TRBJ1-2; a possible D gene is TRBD1 (6 bases). The CDR3 contains 16 residues. The ends were cut back, 0 bases at V and 4 bases at J, with 15 bases in the middle. CDR1 and CDR2 (germline): LGHNA, YSLEER. The CDR3 spells CASSQDLRGAVYGYTF. The CDR3 region has the DNA TGCGCCAGCAGCCAAGACCTACGGGGGGCAGTCTATGGCTACACCTTC.

The V and J genes are TRBV9 and TRBJ2-3; D possibly corresponds to TRBD1 (6 bases). The CDR3 runs to 16 residues. Trimming removed 0 bases at V and 2 bases at J, with 13 bases between. Germline CDR1 reads SGDLS; CDR2 reads YYNGEE. CDR3 in amino acids: CASSVEAGASTDTQYF. The CDR3 nucleotides are TGTGCCAGCAGCGTAGAGGCAGGGGCCTCCACAGATACGCAGTATTTT.

This clone was counted once. This sequence joins TRBV7-8 and TRBJ1-1, with D possibly matching TRBD1 (5 bases). V lost 5 bases and J lost 0, with 19 bases in between. The CDR3 covers 17 residues. Germline V CDR1 and CDR2: SGHVS, FQNEAQ. CDR3 nucleotides: TGTGCCAGCAGCCCCACCCTCCAGGGAGGGATGAACACTGAAGCTTTCTTT. Translated: CASSPTLQGGMNTEAFF.

CDR3 in amino acids: CASSLVLSSYNEQFF. The CDR3 bases are TGTGCCAGCAGCTTAGTCCTGAGCTCCTACAATGAGCAGTTCTTC. V gene TRBV7-8 combines with J gene TRBJ2-1; D call uncertain. Germline V gene lookup returns CDR1 SGHVS and CDR2 FQNEAQ. Trimming stripped 1 base from V and 0 bases from J, with 7 bases between. The CDR3 covers 15 residues.

The chain carries TRBV10-3 and TRBJ1-5; D is perhaps TRBD1 (5 bases). The CDR3 is 16 amino acids. The V end lost 2 bases, the J end lost 0 bases, and 11 bases lay between the germline ends. CDR1 is ENHRY, CDR2 SYGVKD, per germline. CDR3 amino acids: CAISEERGRSNQPQHF. The CDR3 DNA sequence: TGTGCCATCAGTGAGGAGAGGGGTCGTAGCAATCAGCCCCAGCATTTT.

The chain is built from TRBV28 and TRBJ1-3; 8 bases fit TRBD1. V trimming: 3 bases; J trimming: 4 bases; junction bases outside the gene matches: 2. Germline-derived CDR1 and CDR2 are MDHEN and SYDVKM. The CDR3 is made up of 14 amino acids. The CDR3 is CASSFQGAGNTIYF. Written as DNA, the CDR3 is TGTGCCAGCAGTTTTCAGGGGGCGGGAAACACCATATATTTT.

This clone was recorded once. This sequence joins TRBV10-3 and TRBJ2-5; perhaps TRBD1 as D (6 bases). Deletions cut 5 bases from V and 5 bases from J, with 18 bases between. Germline lookup yields CDR1 ENHRY and CDR2 SYGVKD. The CDR3 runs 15 residues. The CDR3 reads CAISRTEVPQETQYF. The CDR3 nucleotides are TGTGCCATCAGTCGGACAGAAGTACCTCAGGAGACCCAGTACTTC.

The V call is TRBV30, the J call TRBJ2-1; the D is unclear. This CDR3 region has 14 residues. Germline CDR1 is GTSNPN and CDR2 is SVGIG (reference sequence). The V end lost 0 bases, the J end lost 8 bases, and 14 bases lay between the germline ends. The CDR3 DNA follows: TGTGCCTGGAGTGTATCCGCTGGGCTTGATGAGCAGTTCTTC. Translated: CAWSVSAGLDEQFF.

This rearrangement joins TRBV28 to TRBJ1-4; possibly TRBD1 for D (5 bases). The germline V gene has CDR1 MDHEN and CDR2 SYDVKM. V lost 5 bases, J lost 4 bases, and 11 bases lay in between. CDR3 length: 14 residues. The CDR3 protein is CASSKTVFNEKLFF. The CDR3 region has the DNA TGTGCCAGCAGTAAGACAGTCTTTAATGAAAAACTGTTTTTT.

J is TRBJ2-7 and V is TRBV7-2, with 9 bases that match TRBD1. The CDR3 totals 15 residues. In germline, CDR1 is SGHTA, CDR2 FQGNSA. The junction had 11 bases not matched to a gene; V was cut back by 5 bases and J by 6 bases. In DNA form, the CDR3 reads TGTGCCAGCAGCGGACCGGGACAGGGCCAGGGCGAGCAGTACTTC. It codes for CASSGPGQGQGEQYF.

This clone occurred a few times. The chain links TRBV7-9 to TRBJ2-7; 8 bases line up with TRBD1. V dropped 3 bases and J dropped 5; count of bases not matched to a gene: 6. This CDR3 region has 14 residues. The germline gives CDR1 SEHNR, CDR2 FQNEAQ (reference sequence). In DNA, the CDR3 is TGTGCCAGCAGCTTTAACCAGGGGGCGGACGAGCAGTACTTC. This encodes CASSFNQGADEQYF.

The CDR3 DNA is TGTGCCAGCAGCTCGGGCCCGCCGGGGTCACCCCTCCACTTT. Translation: CASSSGPPGSPLHF. The V gene is TRBV5-8, the J gene TRBJ1-6; no firm D call. Looked up from germline, CDR1 is SGHTS and CDR2 is YDEGEE. The CDR3 covers 14 residues. V was cut by 3 bases and J by 10 bases, with 14 bases left in between.

The V and J genes are TRBV2 and TRBJ2-5; D is unclear. Germline loops: CDR1 SNHLY, CDR2 FYNNEI. Trimming removed 4 bases from V and 0 bases from J, with 9 bases in between. The CDR3 sequence is 14 residues long. The CDR3 DNA reads TGTGCCAGCAGTGGAGGAGTATACCAAGAGACCCAGTACTTC. It yields the protein CASSGGVYQETQYF.

V is TRBV9 and J is TRBJ1-2; D is possibly TRBD1 (6 bases). CDR1 is SGDLS, CDR2 YYNGEE, per germline. Trimming cost V 3 bases and J 6 bases, with 15 bases left between them. There are 14 residues in the CDR3. The CDR3: CASSGRDMRHGYTF. The DNA of the CDR3 is TGTGCCAGCAGCGGACGGGACATGAGGCATGGCTACACCTTC.

This sequence joins TRBV18 and TRBJ2-7; no clear D gene. CDR3 length equals 14 residues. From germline, CDR1 is KGHSH and CDR2 LQKENI. The V end lost 0 bases, the J end lost 4 bases, and 10 bases lay between the germline ends. CDR3 bases: TGTGCCAGCTCACCACCCGGCAGCCCGTACGAGCAGTACTTC. It specifies CASSPPGSPYEQYF.

As regards this clone: One junction end does not reproduce the germline sequence, and a read error may be involved. The V call is TRBV28, the J call TRBJ1-2; 9 bases fit TRBD1. Looked up from germline, CDR1 is MDHEN and CDR2 is SYDVKM. This CDR3 has 12 amino acids. This chain's CDR3 is CASSPLPGQGAF. The CDR3 coding sequence is TGTGCCAGCAGTCCCCTTCCGGGACAGGGCGCCTTC.

The rearrangement joins TRBV28 to TRBJ2-7; no clear D. This CDR3 comprises 11 residues. V lost 3 bases and J lost 3, with 3 bases in between. CDR1 and CDR2 (germline): MDHEN, SYDVKM. The CDR3 DNA sequence: TGTGCCAGCAGTTTTCACTACGAGCAGTACTTC. Protein: CASSFHYEQYF.

As regards this clone: Additional DNA sequences in this sample encode the identical CDR3. This chain uses TRBV7-9 with TRBJ1-1; D is uncertain. In germline, CDR1 is SEHNR, CDR2 FQNEAQ (reference sequence). The CDR3 consists of 14 residues. The germline V and J ends were trimmed by 3 bases and 4 bases, with 12 bases remaining between them. DNA for the CDR3: TGTGCCAGCAGCTTGAGGGAAGGAGGCACTGAAGCTTTCTTT. This encodes CASSLREGGTEAFF.

The chain employs TRBV14 and TRBJ2-7, with unresolved D. The CDR3 has 13 residues. V was trimmed by 1 base and J by 9 bases, leaving 13 bases between them. The germline V gene encodes CDR1 SGHDN and CDR2 FVKESK. CDR3 nucleotides: TGTGCCAGCAGCCAAGGCGGATGGTACAGGCAGTACTTC. It specifies CASSQGGWYRQYF. Supplemented by reference TRBV14 and TRBJ2-7, the full variable domain reads EAGVTQFPSHSVIEKGQTVTLRCDPISGHDNLYWYRRVMGKEIKFLLHFVKESKQDESGMPNNRFLAERTGGTYSTLKVQPAELEDSGVYFCASSQGGWYRQYFGPGTRLTVT.

This chain uses TRBV9 with TRBJ1-1; D gene uncertain. The ends were cut back, 0 bases at V and 3 bases at J, with 6 bases in the middle. The CDR3 length is 13 residues. The germline V gene encodes CDR1 SGDLS and CDR2 YYNGEE. This chain's CDR3 is CASSVDVYTEAFF. For the CDR3, the DNA is TGTGCCAGCAGCGTAGACGTTTACACTGAAGCTTTCTTT. Drawing the rest from reference TRBV9 and TRBJ1-1, the complete variable domain is DSGVTQTPKHLITATGQRVTLRCSPRSGDLSVYWYQQSLDQGLQFLIQYYNGEERAKGNILERFSAQQFPDLHSELNLSSLELGDSALYFCASSVDVYTEAFFGQGTRLTVV.

The chain employs TRBV7-3 and TRBJ2-1; TRBD2 aligns across 13 bases. The V and J ends lost 5 bases and 2 bases, in that order; junction bases with no gene match: 3. From germline, CDR1 is SGHTA and CDR2 FQGTGA. This CDR3 is 16 amino acids long. The CDR3 nucleotides are TGTGCCAGCAGCCATGGACTAGCGGGGGCCTACAATGAGCAGTTCTTC. Its protein is CASSHGLAGAYNEQFF.

The genes are TRBV3-1 (or the pseudogene TRBV3-2) and TRBJ1-2; 10 nucleotides align to TRBD1. CDR1 and CDR2 (germline): LGHDT, YNNKEL (reference sequence). The CDR3 spans 14 residues. With 1 base clipped from V and 8 bases from J, the junction kept 4 bases outside the gene matches. This CDR3 reads CASSQAGTGVGYTF. In DNA form, the CDR3 reads TGTGCCAGCAGCCAAGCCGGGACAGGGGTCGGCTACACCTTC.